Given below is one TCR beta chain in context. Its antigen is unknown. No much larger clone exists at a distance of one base, and base qualities are not known. Library preparation employed the immunoSEQ multiplex PCR assay. A mixture of 60 forward primers for TCR Vbeta segments and 13 reverse primers for TCR Jbeta segments was used in the multiplex PCR. The CDR3 region of rearranged TCR beta genes was amplified from genomic DNA by a multiplex PCR assay. The amplified TCR beta libraries were sequenced on the Illumina HiSeq System as 87-base-pair reads. Processing in the source paper ran as follows. Across the 500 to 700 repertoires, a later analysis counted 60 million to 90 million unique TCR beta chains, 8.5 million to 12 million of which were shared by at least two donors. A nearest-neighbor algorithm error-corrected the raw reads and collapsed the reads into unique sequences, merging closely related sequences to remove PCR and sequencing errors. Alignment of CDR3 sequences to IMGT reference sequences was used to assign V, D and J gene segments. For a sequence to be retained, at least a six-nucleotide match to both a V gene segment and a J gene segment was required. Rearrangements were called productive when the CDR3 lacked stop codons and stayed in frame with V and J; all others were non-productive. CDR3 was defined according to IMGT convention as the region running from the second conserved V-encoded cysteine to the conserved J-encoded phenylalanine. The earlier analysis of about 560 of the donors excluded any sequence lacking an unambiguous match to a single V gene segment. An earlier analysis of fewer than 650 of the donors classified V segments as functional when productive rearrangements were above 56.7% and as segregating when the standard deviation between donors was above 5%. A statistical classification framework was built to diagnose cytomegalovirus status from the catalog of TCR beta chain sequences. A later analysis assigned V and J genes by comparing TCR nucleotide sequences with IMGT/GENE-DB human TR gene sequences. Using the TCRdist pipeline, a later analysis assigned CDR3 sequences along with most-parsimonious VDJ recombination scenarios. In a later analysis, each TCR beta chain was defined by its CDR3 amino acid sequence together with its V-gene family, and reads lacking a unique V-gene family were excluded. In a later analysis, 450 to 600 highly shared, low-generation-probability nucleotide sequences were removed to address suspected cross-contamination and a sequencing artifact. A later analysis calculated a clonal expansion index for each public chain from normalized within-repertoire ranks of inferred template counts. A later analysis computed generation probabilities with a VDJ recombination model fitted to out-of-frame rearrangements, and checked the results against IGoR. In a later analysis, TCR-TCR, TCR-HLA and TCR-CMV co-occurrence was scored with hypergeometric tests, and a repertoire-size bias correction was applied to TCR pairs. In a later analysis, false discovery rates were estimated by permuting HLA or CMV assignments 20 times. In a later analysis, co-occurring TCRs were grouped using DBSCAN, and TCRdist sequence similarity was added for clustering within HLA-allele-positive subsets. For co-occurrence clustering, repertoires with fewer than 30,000 or more than 120,000 public chains were excluded, along with a handful of repertoires with anomalous nucleotide sharing. TCRdb provides this immuneACCESS table in a form limited to in-frame rearrangements. Some clones are lacking; in checked studies, under half of them reflect an unresolved V gene, and why the rest are absent is not known. Clone size and V and J calls were adopted from that table, with D and trimming inferred from the DNA. The sample table records fewer than 110,000 clones; 82% of these occur just once. Roughly 2.7% of the sample is taken by the ten largest.

This entry is derived from a study of cytomegalovirus exposure and HLA in healthy donors (dated by TCRdb to the late 2010s). With respect to the entire study: In an earlier analysis of roughly 500 of the donors, approximately 300 Gb of sequence data and 100 million or so unique TCR beta sequences from some 170 million T cells were reported. A later analysis re-examined previously published TCR beta repertoires from hundreds of donors and added high-resolution HLA genotyping to investigate patterns of TCR occurrence. Donor age, sex, ethnicity and CMV serostatus were compiled together with the repertoire data. The study aimed to test whether signatures of past pathogen exposure could be identified by cataloging public T cell receptors. Using immunosequencing, the study profiled T cell repertoires from about 610 subjects and related those repertoires to cytomegalovirus serostatus. Across some 400 genotyped donors of the cohort, an average of approximately 240,000 unique TCR beta nucleotide sequences per donor were sequenced, and roughly a sixth of those sequences were non-productive. High-throughput TCR immunosequencing, statistical association of individual TCRs with disease status, and machine learning were combined to predict cytomegalovirus infection status. Besides the first cohort of roughly 640 subjects, a separate validation cohort made up of around 120 different subjects was used. All discovery cohort repertoires had been generated using a single sequencing platform. A later genetic analysis used genome-wide SNP genotypes for about 60% of the roughly 700 donors, treating that subset as a discovery cohort. In an earlier analysis of roughly 540 of the donors, high-throughput TCR beta sequencing was used to judge whether each TCR beta V gene segment behaved as functional or pseudogenic. Rather than drawing on any new phenotypic data, the later analysis identified candidate immune exposures from TCR beta sequences and the way those sequences occurred across donors. Around 320 gigabases of sequencing data and approximately 84 million unique TCR sequences were included in an early release covering roughly 600 HLA-typed donors. Both class I and class II loci were covered by HLA typing, at four-digit resolution. Among the approximately 430 genotyped donors, around 81% belonged to the genetic ancestry cluster associated with self-reported Caucasian donors. A few DR-DQ haplotypes were handled as single units for association and clustering because linkage in the cohort was strong. Typing coverage varied by locus: about 620-630 donors for A, B, C, DRB1 and DQB1; approximately 520 for DQA1; over 600 for DPA1; roughly 470 for DPB1.

The cohort was made up of 500 to 800 healthy bone marrow donors. Cohort members were all nominally healthy when sampled, although unrecorded immune exposures were likely present. The donor tested CMV seropositive, placing the donor among the approximately 290 seropositive members of the cohort. Each donor provided a peripheral blood sample, and peripheral blood mononuclear cells were used for TCR beta sequencing. Genomic DNA was extracted from the blood cell samples with the Qiagen DNeasy Blood Extraction Kit. General findings and caveats noted by the study authors: Across donors, most TCR sequences were observed very rarely, whereas some public TCRs were present in many individuals. Because some donors lacked HLA typing at each locus, the association tests relied only on the typed subset. Most CMV-associated TCR beta chains appeared to be HLA-restricted in a later analysis, and the HLA associations seemed to be driven largely by CMV exposure. The sequencing pipeline was judged likely to have produced a cluster of highly shared sequence variants as a technical artifact. Because counts were too low, some 17 rarely observed V segments, including chromosome 9 orphons, were excluded from the earlier analysis of fewer than 650 of the donors. Immune exposure information for the cohort was limited to CMV serostatus. Specific HLA alleles were associated with 16,951 TCR beta sequences at a false discovery rate of 0.05 in a later analysis. In a later analysis, HLA-associated TCR beta chains were found to be more clonally expanded and to have lower generation probabilities than equally common non-associated chains. Assigning TCR associations to individual alleles was difficult when HLA alleles, especially DR and DQ, strongly co-occurred. In a later analysis, several top co-occurrence clusters were reported to appear linked to parvovirus B19, influenza, CMV and Epstein-Barr virus. The authors suggested that the approach could potentially be generalized to other disease states and immunological phenotypes. A further reported finding was that TCR beta sequences accurately predicted the HLA-A and HLA-B alleles for most subjects in the first cohort. Presence/absence analyses assumed roughly uniform sequencing depth across donors, an assumption that may not hold. The classifier was reported to diagnose cytomegalovirus status with high specificity and sensitivity in both the original cohort and the validation cohort. In vitro tests confirmed that a few of the cytomegalovirus-associated TCR beta chains recognize cytomegalovirus antigens. V-gene and J-gene trimming of TCR beta chains was associated with a missense DCLRE1C variant in a later genetic analysis, and the association was replicated in an independent cohort. In a later analysis, the rate of TCR association differed among HLA loci, with DRB1 alleles having the most associated TCRs and HLA-C alleles having the fewest. According to a later genetic analysis, donors in an Asian-associated ancestry cluster had fewer N-insertions in productive TCRs than the approximately 650-donor mean. A total of 150 to 200 TCR beta chains were listed by the study as associated with cytomegalovirus. The cohort was sequenced for TCR beta chains only, and without alpha or paired-chain data the features that could be detected were limited. Correlated functional status among segregating V segments might be attributable to linkage disequilibrium, but an unknown experimental factor could not be ruled out. An earlier analysis of around 540 of the donors showed that most TCR beta V segments appeared in productive rearrangements either about 90% or about 30% of the time, which broadly matched IMGT annotations.

Sequencing was performed on PBMCs. The sequence was collected from a man aged 25 to 40 in good health and CMV-seropositive.

The CDR3 protein is CASSQSAGGNTEAFF. Read as DNA, the sequence is TGTGCCAGCAGCCAATCGGCAGGGGGAAACACTGAAGCTTTCTTT. The V and J genes are TRBV16 and TRBJ1-1, with TRBD1 identical over 7 junction bases. Sequences KGHSY (CDR1) and FQNENV (CDR2) are obtained from the germline V gene. Germline trimming: 0 bases from V, 2 bases from J; junction bases outside gene matches: 3. The CDR3 starts with the cysteine, ends with the phenylalanine, and has 15 residues. Solely the CDR3 DNA is kept, with 45 bases framed from the first base.